The 21 T cell receptor beta chains given below trace back to one sample, sequenced in a study of CD8 T cells in Susac syndrome. Reverse transcription used roughly 0.45 to 1 ug RNA and random hexamers. TCRdb re-derived calls from the immunoSEQ multiplex PCR reads in MiXCR, one entry per CDR3 protein. This table has about 120,000 distinct CDR3 sequences, just under 95% appearing once. The sample taken for sequencing was CD8+ T cells from PBMCs. These receptors originate from a human donor with Susac syndrome.

The chain links TRBV6-6 to TRBJ2-3; 7 nucleotides agree with TRBD2. Germline CDR1 is MNHNY and CDR2 is SVGAGI (reference sequence). This CDR3 has 15 residues. V lost 0 bases to trimming and J lost 1 base; unmatched junction nucleotides: 1. The chain's CDR3 is CASSYSSGGTDTQYF. CDR3 DNA sequence: TGTGCCAGCAGTTACTCGAGCGGGGGCACAGATACGCAGTATTTT.

The rearrangement joins TRBV12-5 to TRBJ1-1; D ambiguous. CDR3 length: 13 amino acids. Germline assignment: CDR1 LGHNT and CDR2 FRNRAP. V lost 5 bases and J 5 bases, leaving 12 bases between the germline ends. The CDR3: CASGVGIGTEAFF. The CDR3 nucleotides read TGTGCTAGTGGTGTGGGGATTGGGACTGAAGCTTTCTTT. Drawing the rest from reference TRBV12-5 and TRBJ1-1, the complete variable domain is DARVTQTPRHKVTEMGQEVTMRCQPILGHNTVFWYRQTMMQGLELLAYFRNRAPLDDSGMPKDRFSAEMPDATLATLKIQPSEPRDSAVYFCASGVGIGTEAFFGQGTRLTVV.

The chain links TRBV20-1 to TRBJ2-4; 11 bases align to TRBD1. The germline gives CDR1 DFQATT, CDR2 SNEGSKA (reference sequence). The CDR3 contains 17 residues. The V gene end was trimmed by 3 bases and the J gene end by 0 bases; junction bases not matched to a gene: 7. CDR3 in DNA: TGCAGTGCTAGGCGGAGGACAGGGGGCCTAGCCAAAAACATTCAGTACTTC. Translating it yields CSARRRTGGLAKNIQYF.

V and J are TRBV5-1 and TRBJ1-2; D remains ambiguous. V was clipped by 0 bases and J by 4 bases, with 16 bases between them. The CDR3 is made up of 16 amino acids. CDR1 is SGHRS and CDR2 is YFSETQ in the germline V gene. The CDR3 loop is CASSLAAGEVRYGYTF. CDR3 coding DNA: TGCGCCAGCAGCTTGGCCGCAGGCGAAGTACGCTATGGCTACACCTTC.

This clonotype is a singleton in its sample. At one end the junction does not follow the germline gene, possibly because of a read error. The chain is built from TRBV6-2 or TRBV6-3 and TRBJ1-2; no firm D call. This CDR3 has 12 amino acids. Germline assignment: CDR1 MNHEY and CDR2 SVGEGT. CDR3 coding DNA: TGTGCCAGCAGTTCGGGAAACTATGGCCACACCTTC. Amino acid sequence: CASSSGNYGHTF.

The V and J genes are TRBV10-3 and TRBJ1-2; D perhaps matches TRBD1 (5 bases). The CDR3 length is 15 residues. Trimming left V 2 bases short and J 4 bases short, with 14 bases between. The germline V gene encodes CDR1 ENHRY and CDR2 SYGVKD. As DNA, the CDR3 is TGTGCCATCAGTGAGAGGCAGGGAATTAGCTATGGCTACACCTTC. Its protein is CAISERQGISYGYTF.

This chain uses TRBV11-2 with TRBJ2-7, with D hard to call. The germline V gene has CDR1 SGHAT and CDR2 FQNNGV. V was shortened by 6 bases and J by 2 bases, with 11 bases between the two germline ends. The CDR3 runs to 13 residues. CDR3: CASSLTATYEQYF. The CDR3 region has the DNA TGTGCCAGCAGTTTGACGGCGACCTACGAGCAGTACTTC.

The chain links TRBV12-3 or TRBV12-4 to TRBJ2-1; D unclear. Trimming took off 4 bases at V and 3 bases at J, with 10 bases between the two ends. This CDR3 spans 14 amino acids. The CDR3 DNA follows: TGTGCCAGCAGTTCAGAACTCTACTACAATGAGCAGTTCTTC. Its protein product is CASSSELYYNEQFF.

J is TRBJ2-7 and V is TRBV10-3; TRBD2 might be the D (7 bases). V was cut by 3 bases and J by 0 bases, with 15 bases left in between. Germline V gives CDR1 ENHRY, CDR2 SYGVKD. The CDR3 has 16 residues. The CDR3 bases are TGTGCCATCAGTGATAGAGGGGGGGAATCCTCCTACGAGCAGTACTTC. Translation: CAISDRGGESSYEQYF.

The rearrangement joins TRBV6-2 or TRBV6-3 to TRBJ2-5, with a tentative D call TRBD1 (6 bases). This CDR3 contains 14 residues. V was trimmed by 4 bases and J by 5 bases, leaving 14 bases between them. Germline V gene lookup returns CDR1 MNHEY and CDR2 SVGEGT. The CDR3 protein is CASSSLQGMETQYF. CDR3 bases: TGTGCCAGCAGTTCTTTACAGGGAATGGAGACCCAGTACTTC.

The chain employs TRBV9 and TRBJ2-7; 8 bases map to TRBD1. Germline V gene sequence: CDR1 SGDLS, CDR2 YYNGEE. The CDR3 is 13 amino acids. Trimming at V came to 4 bases and at J to 6 bases, leaving 6 bases not matched to a gene. The CDR3 DNA follows: TGTGCCAGCAGCCCGGGGACAGGAGGCGAGCAGTACTTC. Protein product: CASSPGTGGEQYF. The entire variable domain, with the rest obtained from reference TRBV9 and TRBJ2-7, is as follows: DSGVTQTPKHLITATGQRVTLRCSPRSGDLSVYWYQQSLDQGLQFLIQYYNGEERAKGNILERFSAQQFPDLHSELNLSSLELGDSALYFCASSPGTGGEQYFGPGTRLTVT.

This clonotype appeared a few times. This chain joins TRBV18 and TRBJ1-1; unclear D gene. The CDR3 extends over 13 amino acids. Germline loops: CDR1 KGHSH, CDR2 LQKENI. Trimming pared 3 bases from V and 0 bases from J, leaving 5 bases between. CDR3 in DNA: TGTGCCAGCTCACCGGGGATGAACACTGAAGCTTTCTTT. Its protein is CASSPGMNTEAFF. The full variable domain, with the rest looked up from reference TRBV18 and TRBJ1-1, is NAGVMQNPRHLVRRRGQEARLRCSPMKGHSHVYWYRQLPEEGLKFMVYLQKENIIDESGMPKERFSAEFPKEGPSILRIQQVVRGDSAAYFCASSPGMNTEAFFGQGTRLTVV.

V gene TRBV13 combines with J gene TRBJ1-2, with TRBD1 matching 9 bases. The V gene end was trimmed by 0 bases and the J gene end by 6 bases; junction bases not matched to a gene: 8. Germline V gene lookup returns CDR1 PRHDT and CDR2 FYEKMQ (reference sequence). The CDR3 spans 16 residues. The CDR3 spells CASSLGRTDRGDGYTF. The CDR3 DNA follows: TGTGCCAGCAGCTTAGGCCGAACGGACAGGGGAGATGGCTACACCTTC.

The V and J genes are TRBV7-9 and TRBJ1-2; no definite D call. V lost 5 bases to trimming and J lost 8 bases, with 9 bases between them. Germline V gene sequence: CDR1 SEHNR, CDR2 FQNEAQ (reference sequence). This CDR3 has 11 amino acids. CDR3 in DNA: TGTGCCAGCAGCCATACCGAGGGCTACACCTTC. Translated, it gives CASSHTEGYTF.

The chain links TRBV3-1 to TRBJ2-5, with D maybe TRBD2 (7 bases). This CDR3 has 16 amino acids. V dropped 4 bases and J dropped 2 bases, with 17 bases sitting between them. From germline, CDR1 is LGHDT and CDR2 YNNKEL (reference sequence). The CDR3 DNA is TGTGCCAGCAGCCCTACCTGGCGGGGGACACAAGAGACCCAGTACTTC. Its protein product is CASSPTWRGTQETQYF.

This chain joins TRBV15 and TRBJ1-1, with D unclear. V was pared by 5 bases and J by 3 bases, with 13 bases between. The V gene's germline CDR1 is LNHNV and CDR2 YYDKDF (reference sequence). The CDR3 sequence is 14 residues long. The CDR3 DNA follows: TGTGCCACCAGCTCTCGGGTGGGCTACACTGAAGCTTTCTTT. This sequence encodes CATSSRVGYTEAFF.

The chain uses TRBV7-9 and TRBJ1-2, with a possible D match to TRBD1 (5 bases). The V gene lost 5 bases and the J gene lost 2 bases, with 9 bases spanning the gap. CDR1 is SEHNR and CDR2 is FQNEAQ in the germline V gene (reference sequence). This CDR3 is built from 13 residues. CDR3 sequence reads: CASSLDSNYGYTF. The CDR3 nucleotides are TGTGCCAGCAGCCTCGACAGCAACTATGGCTACACCTTC.

The V and J genes are TRBV20-1 and TRBJ2-7; either TRBD1 or TRBD2 may fit D (6 bases each). Between the trimmed V and J ends, which lost 2 bases and 4 bases, there was a span of 27 bases. CDR1 DFQATT and CDR2 SNEGSKA come from the germline V gene (reference sequence). This CDR3 is 18 amino acids long. CDR3 residues: CSARMTGAIGIVGYEQYF. Here the CDR3 DNA reads TGCAGTGCTAGAATGACGGGGGCCATTGGGATAGTTGGGTACGAGCAGTACTTC.

J is TRBJ2-3 and V is TRBV3-1; 9 positions match TRBD2. V lost 2 bases, J lost 3 bases, and 0 bases stayed unmatched. CDR1 is LGHDT and CDR2 is YNNKEL in the germline V gene (reference sequence). The CDR3 extends over 14 amino acids. CDR3 sequence reads: CASSQSGGTDTQYF. CDR3 nucleotide sequence: TGTGCCAGCAGCCAAAGCGGGGGGACAGATACGCAGTATTTT.

The chain recombines TRBV27 with TRBJ2-7, with D possibly matching TRBD1 (5 bases). This CDR3 region has 13 residues. Deletions cut 2 bases from V and 3 bases from J, with 8 bases between. The V gene's germline CDR1 is MNHEY and CDR2 SMNVEV (reference sequence). CDR3 residues: CASSLRTFYEQYF. CDR3 in DNA: TGTGCCAGCAGTTTAAGGACATTCTACGAGCAGTACTTC.

With regard to this clonotype: Compared with germline, one end of the junction differs, possibly owing to a read error. The gene calls are TRBV7-9 and TRBJ2-6, with a possible D match to TRBD2 (6 bases). The CDR3 runs to 16 residues. From germline, CDR1 is SEHNR and CDR2 FQNEAQ (reference sequence). The CDR3 loop reads CASSARRDSEANVLTF. CDR3 sequence (DNA): TGTGCCAGCAGCGCCCGCAGGGACTCTGAGGCCAACGTCCTGACTTTC.